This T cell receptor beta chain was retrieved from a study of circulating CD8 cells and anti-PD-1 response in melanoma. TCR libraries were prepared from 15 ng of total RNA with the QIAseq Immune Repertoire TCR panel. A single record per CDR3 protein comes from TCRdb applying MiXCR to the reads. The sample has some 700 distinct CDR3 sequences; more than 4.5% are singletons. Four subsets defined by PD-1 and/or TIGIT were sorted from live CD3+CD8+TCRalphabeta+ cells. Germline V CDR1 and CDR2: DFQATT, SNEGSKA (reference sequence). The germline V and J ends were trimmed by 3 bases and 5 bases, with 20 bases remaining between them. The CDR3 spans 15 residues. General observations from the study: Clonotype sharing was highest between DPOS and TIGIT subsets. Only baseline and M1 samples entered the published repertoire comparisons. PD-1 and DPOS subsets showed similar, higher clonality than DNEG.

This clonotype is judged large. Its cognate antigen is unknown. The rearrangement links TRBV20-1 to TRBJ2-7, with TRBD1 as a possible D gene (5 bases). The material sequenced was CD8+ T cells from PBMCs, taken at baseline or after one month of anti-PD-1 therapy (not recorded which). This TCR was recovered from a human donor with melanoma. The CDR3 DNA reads TGCAGTGCTAGTCCAAGGGGCGCAGATTTTGACGAGCAGTACTTC. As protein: CSASPRGADFDEQYF.